This is a list of T cell receptor beta chains from one sample in a study of blood T cell repertoires in COVID-19. The protocol was immunoSEQ multiplex PCR, while the TCRdb copy is restricted to in-frame clones and leaves out a portion. Found here are roughly 200,000 clones, 88% of them singletons; the top ten hold under 3%. Sequenced sample: PBMCs or T cells enriched from blood (not recorded which). The source is a woman younger than 45 who had recovered from COVID-19. Both conserved end residues are part of each CDR3. A D gene is named only where the DNA matches it firmly. Not all rows give a size; the values are once, few, many and, for expanded clones, a class.

size: .
J: TRBJ2-7
D: .
V: TRBV5-1
DNA: TGCGCCAGCAGCTTGAAGGGGGACTACGAGCAGTACTTC
CDR3: CASSLKGDYEQYF

size: .
J: TRBJ2-5
D: TRBD2
V: TRBV2
DNA: TGTGCCAGCACCTACGGGGAGGGCCTACCAGGGGAGACCCAGTACTTC
CDR3: CASTYGEGLPGETQYF

size: few
J: TRBJ1-2
D: TRBD1
V: TRBV12-3/TRBV12-4
DNA: TGTGCCAGCAGAAGGACAGGCAACTATGGCTACACCTTC
CDR3: CASRRTGNYGYTF

size: once
J: TRBJ2-1
D: TRBD2
V: TRBV6-5
DNA: TGTGCCAGCAGAAGACTAGCGGGGGGGCTAAATGAGCAGTTCTTC
CDR3: CASRRLAGGLNEQFF

size: .
J: TRBJ1-6
D: .
V: TRBV7-3
DNA: TGTGCCAGCAGCAGGAACCGGGGAGACTCACCCCTCCACTTT
CDR3: CASSRNRGDSPLHF

size: once
J: TRBJ1-2
D: .
V: TRBV29-1
DNA: TGCAGCGTTGCAGGGCTTAATAACTATGGCTACACCTTC
CDR3: CSVAGLNNYGYTF

size: .
J: TRBJ1-1
D: .
V: TRBV5-4
DNA: TGTGCCAGCAGCTTGAGAGGGGACAACGCTGAAGCTTTCTTT
CDR3: CASSLRGDNAEAFF

size: .
J: TRBJ2-7
D: .
V: TRBV19
DNA: TGTGCCAGTAGTATAATGACAGCCTTTACCTACGAGCAGTACTTC
CDR3: CASSIMTAFTYEQYF

size: .
J: TRBJ1-5
D: .
V: TRBV7-3
DNA: TGTGCCAGCAGCTTAGGAGGGGTAGGACAGCCCCAGCATTTT
CDR3: CASSLGGVGQPQHF

size: .
J: TRBJ2-6
D: .
V: TRBV11-3
DNA: TGTGCCAGCAGCTTAGGCCCAGGGATTGGCTCTGGGGCCAACGTCCTGACTTTC
CDR3: CASSLGPGIGSGANVLTF

size: many
J: TRBJ2-2
D: .
V: TRBV2
DNA: TGTGCCAGCAGTAAGACTCCGACCGGGGAGCTGTTTTTT
CDR3: CASSKTPTGELFF

size: few
J: TRBJ1-2
D: .
V: TRBV3-1/TRBV3-2
DNA: TGTGCCAGCAGCGGACACCAGAGATCCTATGGCTACACCTTC
CDR3: CASSGHQRSYGYTF

size: .
J: TRBJ1-1
D: .
V: TRBV7-9
DNA: TGTGCCAGCAGCCTCGGGTGGAACACTGAAGCTTTCTTT
CDR3: CASSLGWNTEAFF

size: .
J: TRBJ1-6
D: .
V: TRBV19
DNA: TGTGCCAGTAGTATTTGGGGGGAACTTAATTCACCCCTCCACTTT
CDR3: CASSIWGELNSPLHF

size: .
J: TRBJ1-4
D: .
V: TRBV7-9
DNA: TGTGCCAGCAGCTTAGCGAATAGTCCGCATGAAAAACTGTTTTTT
CDR3: CASSLANSPHEKLFF